What follows are 5 T cell receptor beta chains derived from one specimen sequenced in a study of shared clonotypes between healthy human individuals. Clones were sequenced by immunoSEQ multiplex PCR, and TCRdb holds only the in-frame ones, with some missing. The table lists around 2.3 million clones, more than 90% of them singletons. The sample comprised naive CD4+ T cells sorted from blood. The subset here: CD45RA+ positively selected. The receptors were sampled from a young man in good health.

The chain combines TRBV30 with TRBJ1-6; D perhaps matches TRBD1 (6 bases). Germline V gives CDR1 GTSNPN, CDR2 SVGIG (reference sequence). The CDR3 is 13 amino acids. Between the trimmed V and J ends, which lost 4 bases and 9 bases, there was a span of 13 bases. The CDR3 DNA is TGTGCCTGGACAGGGGCAAAGGGTTCACCCCTCCACTTT. Translation gives CAWTGAKGSPLHF.

The gene calls are TRBV5-1 and TRBJ2-3, with 7 nucleotides matching TRBD2. CDR1 and CDR2 from the germline V gene are SGHRS and YFSETQ. V lost 0 bases and J lost 0; bases outside the gene matches: 4. The CDR3 has 16 amino acids. CDR3 sequence: CASSLGRRGSTDTQYF. Written as DNA, the CDR3 is TGCGCCAGCAGCTTGGGGAGGCGGGGGAGCACAGATACGCAGTATTTT. Full variable domain (missing parts from reference TRBV5-1 and TRBJ2-3): KAGVTQTPRYLIKTRGQQVTLSCSPISGHRSVSWYQQTPGQGLQFLFEYFSETQRNKGNFPGRFSGRQFSNSRSEMNVSTLELGDSALYLCASSLGRRGSTDTQYFGPGTRLTVL.

The chain carries TRBV7-3 and TRBJ2-5; perhaps TRBD1 as D (5 bases). This CDR3 has 18 residues. In germline, CDR1 is SGHTA, CDR2 FQGTGA. Trimming left V 1 base short and J 0 bases short, with 18 bases between. The CDR3 loop is CASSLIQAGRQNQETQYF. DNA of the CDR3: TGTGCCAGCAGCTTAATACAGGCAGGGCGACAAAACCAAGAGACCCAGTACTTC.

This chain connects TRBV28 to TRBJ1-2; perhaps TRBD1 as D (6 bases). The V end lost 7 bases, the J end lost 8 bases, and 17 bases lay between the germline ends. The CDR3 is 13 amino acids. CDR1 MDHEN and CDR2 SYDVKM come from the germline V gene. CDR3 in amino acids: CASNPGRGDGYTF. DNA for the CDR3: TGTGCCAGCAACCCTGGGAGGGGGGACGGCTACACCTTC.

V is TRBV6-1 and J is TRBJ2-1; 13 bases are shared with TRBD2. The CDR3 has 17 amino acids. Trimming removed 8 bases from V and 10 bases from J; junction bases left unmatched: 17. CDR1 MNHNS and CDR2 SASEGT come from the germline V gene. CDR3 sequence reads: CASGGTSGATAGWEQFF. The CDR3 region has the DNA TGTGCCAGCGGTGGGACTAGCGGGGCGACAGCTGGGTGGGAGCAGTTCTTC.